Following are 27 T cell receptor beta chains from one sample sequenced in a study of T-cell memory formation after mild COVID-19. MiXCR, applied by TCRdb to the 5' RACE reads, yields one record per CDR3 protein. The table records under 600,000 distinct CDR3 sequences, 20% to 25% of them present only once. Sample: PBMCs or a T cell subset sorted from them (not recorded which). The receptors originated from an adult woman who had mild COVID-19 (a few samples of this study predate the infection). Cell type and time point are not known.

J is TRBJ2-5 and V is TRBV6-1; TRBD2 matches 7 bases. CDR1 is MNHNS and CDR2 is SASEGT in the germline V gene. The CDR3 loop spans 14 amino acids. V lost 7 bases and J lost 0; bases outside the gene matches: 5. The CDR3 DNA follows: TGTGCCAGCACCGGGGGGTGGTACCAAGAGACCCAGTACTTC. Amino acids: CASTGGWYQETQYF.

This clonotype was seen a few times. V and J are TRBV12-3 or TRBV12-4 and TRBJ2-7, with TRBD1 identical over 7 bases. This CDR3 is 12 amino acids long. V was clipped by 7 bases and J by 2 bases; unmatched bases: 2. Written as DNA, the CDR3 is TGTGCCAGCAAGGGACAGACCTACGAGCAGTACTTC. Its translation: CASKGQTYEQYF.

This clonotype was detected only once. The chain employs TRBV30 and TRBJ2-7; D remains ambiguous. V lost 8 bases to trimming and J lost 9 bases, with 17 bases between them. This CDR3 is built from 11 residues. Looked up from germline, CDR1 is GTSNPN and CDR2 is SVGIG (reference sequence). CDR3 residues: CATPGAVGQYF. The CDR3 DNA reads as TGTGCCACCCCCGGTGCGGTAGGGCAGTACTTC.

This clonotype has at least ten counts. The chain recombines TRBV5-5 with TRBJ2-5, with 7 bases aligning to TRBD2. CDR3 size: 16 residues. V shed 2 bases and J 0 bases; nucleotides not matched to a gene: 7. Germline V lookup: CDR1 SGHKS, CDR2 YYEKEE (reference sequence). The CDR3 loop reads CASSFNAGLNQETQYF. The CDR3 DNA reads TGTGCCAGCAGCTTTAATGCGGGACTAAACCAAGAGACCCAGTACTTC.

This clonotype showed up just a few times. The chain has TRBV7-9 and TRBJ2-5; 8 nucleotides match TRBD2. Germline CDR1 SEHNR, CDR2 FQNEAQ (reference sequence). The CDR3 has 21 residues. The V gene end was trimmed by 3 bases and the J gene end by 2 bases; junction bases not matched to a gene: 23. The DNA of the CDR3 is TGTGCCAGCAGCTTCCTTTCAGGAAGGAGCGGGGGAAAGTGGTTACAAGAGACCCAGTACTTC. Its translation is CASSFLSGRSGGKWLQETQYF.

CDR3 sequence: CASSGTSGSQETQYF. CDR3 DNA sequence: TGTGCCAGCTCCGGGACTAGCGGGAGCCAAGAGACCCAGTACTTC. The rearrangement uses TRBV19 and TRBJ2-5; the match to TRBD2 covers 14 bases. Germline assignment: CDR1 LNHDA and CDR2 SQIVND (reference sequence). The CDR3 has 15 amino acids. Germline trimming cut 9 bases from V and 1 base from J; bases unmatched to any gene: 4.

This clonotype came up once. In nucleotides, the CDR3 is TGTGCCAGTACCGCAGGGGTGGGGGCAGGGGGCAATGAGCAGTTCTTC. Protein product: CASTAGVGAGGNEQFF. V is TRBV19 and J is TRBJ2-1; 7 bases map to TRBD1. The V and J ends lost 7 bases and 6 bases, in that order; junction bases with no gene match: 15. This CDR3 has 16 amino acids. Germline V gene lookup returns CDR1 LNHDA and CDR2 SQIVND (reference sequence).

The chain uses TRBV12-3 or TRBV12-4 and TRBJ2-1; TRBD2 aligns across 12 bases. Trimming took 6 bases from V and 8 from J; bases not matched to a gene: 8. This CDR3 has 15 amino acids. CDR3 in amino acids: CASRYRLAGVDEQFF. In DNA form, the CDR3 reads TGTGCCAGCAGATATCGACTAGCGGGAGTTGATGAGCAGTTCTTC.

V gene TRBV18 combines with J gene TRBJ1-1; D uncertain. The CDR3 has 14 residues. Trimming pared 6 bases from V and 2 bases from J, leaving 13 bases between. CDR1 and CDR2 from the germline V gene are KGHSH and LQKENI. The CDR3, as DNA: TGTGCCAGCTCCCCAGAGAGCTTAAACACTGAAGCTTTCTTT. Its protein is CASSPESLNTEAFF.

The chain is built from TRBV3-1 and TRBJ2-1; D is possibly TRBD2 (6 bases). Germline V gene data show CDR1 as LGHDT and CDR2 as YNNKEL (reference sequence). Trimming took 0 bases from V and 5 from J, leaving 14 bases between them. The CDR3 is 16 amino acids. The DNA of the CDR3 is TGTGCCAGCAGCCAAGAGGTGGGGACTGGGCACAATGAGCAGTTCTTC. Amino acids: CASSQEVGTGHNEQFF.

A few counts support this clonotype. The chain joins TRBV20-1 to TRBJ1-2; D is unclear. V lost 0 bases and J 0 bases, leaving 17 bases between the germline ends. Germline V gene lookup returns CDR1 DFQATT and CDR2 SNEGSKA (reference sequence). The CDR3 is 17 amino acids. The CDR3 spells CSARDMAQPLANYGYTF. CDR3 DNA sequence: TGCAGTGCTAGAGATATGGCTCAACCCCTCGCTAACTATGGCTACACCTTC.

V gene TRBV12-3 or TRBV12-4 combines with J gene TRBJ1-3; the D gene is possibly TRBD1 (5 bases). This CDR3 has 17 residues. Between the trimmed V and J ends, which lost 4 bases and 1 base, there was a span of 17 bases. CDR3 loop: CASSSGTWLRSGNTIYF. CDR3 DNA: TGTGCCAGCAGTTCCGGGACCTGGCTTCGATCTGGAAACACCATATATTTT.

In its sample, this clonotype was seen a few times. DNA of the CDR3: TGCAGTGCTAGAGTTGGGACAGGGGGCAGTGAAGCTTTCTTT. This codes for CSARVGTGGSEAFF. The chain couples TRBV20-1 to TRBJ1-1; 12 bases are shared with TRBD1. The trim removed 1 base at V and 7 bases at J, leaving 4 bases unmatched. Germline values: CDR1 DFQATT, CDR2 SNEGSKA (reference sequence). The CDR3 spans 14 residues.

V and J are TRBV6-5 and TRBJ2-7; unclear D gene. This CDR3 is 11 amino acids long. Trimming left V 6 bases short and J 7 bases short, with 10 bases between. CDR1 is MNHEY and CDR2 is SVGAGI in the germline V gene. CDR3 protein: CASSGRREQYF. CDR3 coding DNA: TGTGCCAGCAGCGGACGTCGAGAGCAGTACTTC.

Only a few counts were recorded for this clonotype. V and J are TRBV5-1 and TRBJ2-5, with D perhaps TRBD2 (5 bases). From germline, CDR1 is SGHRS and CDR2 YFSETQ. V was cut by 3 bases and J by 5 bases, with 14 bases left in between. The CDR3 is 14 amino acids. The CDR3 bases are TGCGCCAGCAGCTCCACTAGGCGGCAGGAGACCCAGTACTTC. Translation: CASSSTRRQETQYF. Full variable domain (rest looked up from reference TRBV5-1 and TRBJ2-5): KAGVTQTPRYLIKTRGQQVTLSCSPISGHRSVSWYQQTPGQGLQFLFEYFSETQRNKGNFPGRFSGRQFSNSRSEMNVSTLELGDSALYLCASSSTRRQETQYFGPGTRLLVL.

V usage is TRBV13 and J usage is TRBJ2-7, with TRBD1 identical over 10 bases. Germline values: CDR1 PRHDT, CDR2 FYEKMQ (reference sequence). The V and J ends lost 5 bases and 2 bases, in that order; junction bases with no gene match: 6. The CDR3 contains 15 residues. The CDR3 DNA sequence: TGTGCCAGCAGCCCCGGACAGGGGGTTACCTACGAGCAGTACTTC. This encodes CASSPGQGVTYEQYF.

This clonotype has a handful of counts. The CDR3 nucleotides read TGTGCCACCAGCAGAGGACTAGCGGAGACCACCGGGGAGCTGTTTTTT. As protein: CATSRGLAETTGELFF. The gene calls are TRBV15 and TRBJ2-2; TRBD2 matches 9 bases. The V gene's germline CDR1 is LNHNV and CDR2 YYDKDF (reference sequence). This CDR3 region has 16 residues. After removal of 1 base from V and 4 bases from J, the junction contained 4 bases not matched to a gene.

The chain uses TRBV10-3 and TRBJ2-3; no clear D. Germline values: CDR1 ENHRY, CDR2 SYGVKD. V gave up 0 bases and J gave up 5 bases, with 3 bases separating them. CDR3 length: 12 amino acids. DNA of the CDR3: TGTGCCATCAGTGAGTCATTAGATACGCAGTATTTT. It translates to CAISESLDTQYF.

The chain has TRBV5-1 and TRBJ1-2; D remains ambiguous. Germline assignment: CDR1 SGHRS and CDR2 YFSETQ. Between the trimmed V and J ends, which lost 0 bases and 0 bases, there was a span of 9 bases. This CDR3 spans 15 amino acids. The CDR3 region has the DNA TGCGCCAGCAGCTTGGACTGGGCCTCTAACTATGGCTACACCTTC. It encodes CASSLDWASNYGYTF.

In this sample, this clonotype turned up a few times. The chain combines TRBV15 with TRBJ2-1; weak D call: TRBD1 (5 bases). Germline-derived CDR1 and CDR2 are LNHNV and YYDKDF (reference sequence). The CDR3 spans 15 residues. Trimming took off 1 base at V and 4 bases at J, with 11 bases between the two ends. CDR3: CATSRVGRAYNEQFF. The CDR3 DNA follows: TGTGCCACCAGCAGAGTCGGCAGGGCTTACAATGAGCAGTTCTTC. Complete variable domain (other parts from reference TRBV15 and TRBJ2-1): DAMVIQNPRYQVTQFGKPVTLSCSQTLNHNVMYWYQQKSSQAPKLLFHYYDKDFNNEADTPDNFQSRRPNTSFCFLDIRSPGLGDTAMYLCATSRVGRAYNEQFFGPGTRLTVL.

This clonotype was seen only a few times. The chain couples TRBV25-1 to TRBJ2-7, with D possibly TRBD2 on 8 matching bases. V lost 5 bases and J 4 bases, leaving 18 bases between the germline ends. The germline gives CDR1 MGHDK, CDR2 SYGVNS. The CDR3 consists of 15 residues. For the CDR3, the DNA is TGTGCCAGCAGTATCCGGACAGGCGGGAGGTACGAGCAGTACTTC. Translated, it gives CASSIRTGGRYEQYF.

The chain is built from TRBV6-2 or TRBV6-3 and TRBJ2-7; D is unclear. The V end lost 0 bases, the J end lost 5 bases, and 14 bases lay between the germline ends. This CDR3 is 15 amino acids long. Germline V lookup: CDR1 MNHEY, CDR2 SVGEGT. DNA of the CDR3: TGTGCCAGCAGTTACTCCGGAGTCTTCACCCACGAGCAGTACTTC. This sequence encodes CASSYSGVFTHEQYF.

This clonotype has more than one count but fewer than ten. The chain has TRBV28 and TRBJ1-2; 9 positions match TRBD1. The J segment lost 4 bases and the V segment lost 3 bases, leaving 6 bases of the junction unmatched. CDR1 is MDHEN and CDR2 is SYDVKM in the germline V gene. The CDR3 spans 15 residues. The CDR3 is CASSFGDRVSYGYTF. The CDR3 DNA reads as TGTGCCAGCAGTTTCGGGGACAGGGTTAGCTATGGCTACACCTTC.

This CDR3 is CASSYGGTFDEQFF. The CDR3 nucleotides read TGTGCCAGCAGTTATGGTGGGACATTCGATGAGCAGTTCTTC. The chain links TRBV12-3 or TRBV12-4 to TRBJ2-1, with a possible D match to TRBD1 (6 bases). The germline V and J ends were trimmed by 4 bases and 8 bases, with 15 bases remaining between them. This CDR3 spans 14 amino acids.

The chain recombines TRBV6-5 with TRBJ1-6; 7 bases are a match to TRBD1. The CDR3 has 17 residues. V shed 2 bases, J shed 7 bases, and the junction held 11 bases outside the gene matches. CDR1 is MNHEY, CDR2 SVGAGI, per germline. CDR3 bases: TGTGCCAGCAGTTACGCCGAGACAGGGCTTAGGAATTCACCCCTCCACTTT. Protein product: CASSYAETGLRNSPLHF.

In its sample, this clonotype was seen many times. This chain links TRBV6-2 or TRBV6-3 with TRBJ2-2; 11 bases agree with TRBD2. The CDR3 contains 16 residues. V gave up 6 bases and J gave up 4 bases; unmatched junction bases: 7. The germline gives CDR1 MNHEY, CDR2 SVGEGT. CDR3 residues: CASRPGLAGPTGELFF. CDR3 DNA sequence: TGTGCCAGCAGACCAGGACTAGCGGGCCCCACCGGGGAGCTGTTTTTT.

There are a few counts of this clonotype. The chain couples TRBV5-1 to TRBJ2-7; 9 bases are shared with TRBD2. CDR3 length: 14 amino acids. After removal of 6 bases from V and 2 bases from J, the junction contained 6 bases not matched to a gene. CDR1 is SGHRS and CDR2 is YFSETQ in the germline V gene. This chain's CDR3 is CASTSGTPPYEQYF. CDR3 DNA sequence: TGCGCCAGCACTAGCGGGACCCCCCCCTACGAGCAGTACTTC.